The 8 T cell receptor beta chains reported below all come from one sample, sequenced in a study of blood T cells in healthy people across ages (dated by TCRdb to about 2015). Library construction relied on 5' RACE. A second roughly 6 to 12 cycle PCR used a sample-barcoded 5' primer and a J-beta primer mix. The public reads were run again by TCRdb, first through fastp at Q25 and then through MiXCR, and only productive beta chains were kept. One record per CDR3 amino acid sequence lists the most common genes and DNA. This sample has some 1.8 million distinct CDR3 sequences in its table, and approximately 39% of those were observed once. The leading ten clones occupy under 25% of the sample. The sample comprised blood. These TCRs come from a human donor in good health.

The chain is built from TRBV20-1 and TRBJ2-7; D uncertain. Germline CDR1 DFQATT, CDR2 SNEGSKA (reference sequence). The CDR3 runs to 10 residues. In DNA form, the CDR3 reads TGCAGCGCTGAATCCCACGAGCAGTACTTC. Translation gives CSAESHEQYF.

There are a few counts of this clonotype. The chain combines TRBV6-2 or TRBV6-3 with TRBJ2-4, with 11 bases identical to TRBD2. The J call may be mistaken, given a closer DNA end match to TRBJ2-7. Germline CDR1 is MNHEY and CDR2 is SVGEGT. CDR3 length: 14 amino acids. In nucleotides, the CDR3 is TGTGCCAGCACCAGACTAGCGGGACTCTACGAGCAGTACTTC. It specifies CASTRLAGLYEQYF.

This rearrangement joins TRBV18 to TRBJ2-4, with TRBD1 as a possible D gene (7 bases). CDR3 length: 14 residues. CDR1 is KGHSH and CDR2 is LQKENI in the germline V gene. V lost 3 bases and J lost 13, with 19 bases in between. CDR3: CASSPTQGGIVQYF. The CDR3 DNA reads as TGTGCCAGCTCACCCACCCAGGGGGGAATTGTGCAGTACTTC. The variable domain in full, with the rest retrieved from reference TRBV18 and TRBJ2-4, is NAGVMQNPRHLVRRRGQEARLRCSPMKGHSHVYWYRQLPEEGLKFMVYLQKENIIDESGMPKERFSAEFPKEGPSILRIQQVVRGDSAAYFCASSPTQGGIVQYFGAGTRLSVL.

This clonotype was found a few times. The chain has TRBV11-3 and TRBJ1-4, with 7 bases matching TRBD1. The CDR3 length is 14 residues. The V and J ends lost 5 bases and 8 bases, in that order; junction bases with no gene match: 8. CDR1 and CDR2 (germline): SGHNT, YENEEA. The CDR3 sequence: CASSRRGRGEKLFF. The CDR3 coding sequence is TGTGCCAGCAGCCGGAGGGGGCGAGGCGAAAAACTGTTTTTT.

V and J are TRBV27 and TRBJ1-1; D is perhaps TRBD1 (6 bases). In germline, CDR1 is MNHEY, CDR2 SMNVEV (reference sequence). This CDR3 region has 12 residues. V lost 10 bases and J 5 bases, leaving 14 bases between the germline ends. The CDR3 region is CATKRGGTEAFF. CDR3 sequence (DNA): TGTGCCACCAAGAGGGGGGGGACTGAAGCTTTCTTT.

This clonotype came up once. The chain combines TRBV11-2 with TRBJ1-1; D not certain. This CDR3 is 12 amino acids long. Trimming left V 2 bases short and J 9 bases short, with 10 bases between. CDR1 and CDR2 from the germline V gene are SGHAT and FQNNGV. The CDR3 loop is CASSLSNSQAFF. The CDR3 coding sequence is TGTGCCAGCAGCTTATCAAACTCCCAAGCTTTCTTT.

The CDR3 loop reads CASSLVWGQGNQPQHF. The DNA of the CDR3 is TGTGCCAGCAGCTTAGTCTGGGGACAGGGTAATCAGCCCCAGCATTTT. This chain links TRBV7-2 with TRBJ1-5; 9 nucleotides match TRBD1. The CDR3 is made up of 16 amino acids. Germline assignment: CDR1 SGHTA and CDR2 FQGNSA. The V gene end was trimmed by 1 base and the J gene end by 4 bases; junction bases not matched to a gene: 5.

The chain combines TRBV7-2 with TRBJ1-2; unclear D gene. This CDR3 comprises 13 residues. Germline-derived CDR1 and CDR2 are SGHTA and FQGNSA. V dropped 3 bases and J dropped 8 bases, with 13 bases sitting between them. The CDR3 nucleotides read TGTGCCAGCAGCTTTAGCCCGGGAGGAGGCTACACCTTC. Residues: CASSFSPGGGYTF.